Listed here are 30 T cell receptor beta chains from one sample, sequenced in a study of shared clonotypes between healthy human individuals. Generated by immunoSEQ multiplex PCR, the TCRdb table keeps only in-frame clones and is missing some. The repertoire holds about 600,000 clones, with approximately 97% as singletons. The specimen sequenced was naive CD4+ T cells sorted from blood. Sample subset: CD45RA+ positively selected. The receptors here all came from a woman in her thirties in good health.

This clone was recorded only once. The chain recombines TRBV9 with TRBJ2-3; 8 nucleotides match TRBD2. CDR1 and CDR2 (germline): SGDLS, YYNGEE. The CDR3 runs 16 residues. With 0 bases clipped from V and 4 bases from J, the junction kept 7 bases outside the gene matches. The CDR3 DNA is TGTGCCAGCAGCGTAGAGGGCGGGAGGAGGGCAGATACGCAGTATTTT. It translates to CASSVEGGRRADTQYF.

This sequence joins TRBV6-5 and TRBJ1-2; D is undetermined. V was trimmed by 6 bases and J by 6 bases, leaving 8 bases between them. Germline loops: CDR1 MNHEY, CDR2 SVGAGI. The CDR3 sequence is 11 residues long. The CDR3, as DNA: TGTGCCAGCAGGTCTTTGGATGGCTACACCTTC. As protein: CASRSLDGYTF.

The J gene is TRBJ2-2, the V gene TRBV9; 13 nucleotides line up with TRBD2. The V gene end was trimmed by 3 bases and the J gene end by 4 bases; junction bases not matched to a gene: 9. The CDR3 extends over 18 amino acids. CDR1 and CDR2 from the germline V gene are SGDLS and YYNGEE. The CDR3 DNA follows: TGTGCCAGCAGCGCGGGACTAGCGGGAAGCAAAGGCACCGGGGAGCTGTTTTTT. This encodes CASSAGLAGSKGTGELFF.

The CDR3 DNA reads as TGTGCCAGCAGTTCCACTAGGGAGGGGAGAGAGACCCAGTACTTC. This gives the protein CASSSTREGRETQYF. The chain links TRBV28 to TRBJ2-5, with 7 bases aligning to TRBD2. The CDR3 sequence is 15 residues long. Germline loops: CDR1 MDHEN, CDR2 SYDVKM. J lost 4 bases, V lost 4 bases, and 9 bases had no gene match.

This chain connects TRBV7-9 to TRBJ2-7; TRBD1 matches 8 bases. The germline gives CDR1 SEHNR, CDR2 FQNEAQ (reference sequence). The trim removed 2 bases at V and 3 bases at J, leaving 6 bases unmatched. This CDR3 has 15 amino acids. Here the CDR3 reads CASSLRGTGRYEQYF. The CDR3 region has the DNA TGTGCCAGCAGCTTACGCGGGACAGGCCGCTACGAGCAGTACTTC.

The chain uses TRBV4-1 and TRBJ2-2, with a tentative D call TRBD1 (6 bases). The germline V gene has CDR1 MGHRA and CDR2 YSYEKL. The CDR3 covers 16 residues. V was clipped by 1 base and J by 1 base, with 10 bases between them. The CDR3 is CASSQAGQENTGELFF. The DNA of the CDR3 is TGCGCCAGCAGCCAAGCGGGACAAGAGAACACCGGGGAGCTGTTTTTT.

This chain connects TRBV6-1 to TRBJ1-4; D is unclear. Between the trimmed V and J ends, which lost 8 bases and 8 bases, there was a span of 9 bases. Per germline, CDR1 MNHNS and CDR2 SASEGT. This CDR3 region has 11 residues. CDR3 sequence (DNA): TGTGCCAGCGGGTGGACGGAAAAACTGTTTTTT. Its protein is CASGWTEKLFF.

This rearrangement joins TRBV28 to TRBJ1-4; TRBD1 matches at 9 bases. The CDR3 extends over 16 amino acids. Per germline, CDR1 MDHEN and CDR2 SYDVKM. J gave up 7 bases and V 6 bases, and 12 bases lay outside the gene matches. The CDR3 nucleotides are TGTGCCAGCAGGCCTCACACCGGGACAGGGCCTGAAAAACTGTTTTTT. Encoded protein: CASRPHTGTGPEKLFF.

The chain is built from TRBV7-2 and TRBJ2-1; 13 nucleotides match TRBD2. The germline V gene encodes CDR1 SGHTA and CDR2 FQGNSA. There are 14 residues in the CDR3. V shed 8 bases and J 7 bases; nucleotides not matched to a gene: 5. This CDR3 reads CASGLAGVLNEQFF. The CDR3 nucleotides are TGTGCCAGCGGACTAGCGGGAGTTCTAAATGAGCAGTTCTTC.

The chain is built from TRBV6-5 and TRBJ1-2; unclear D gene. V was trimmed by 5 bases and J by 4 bases, leaving 14 bases between them. Germline CDR1 reads MNHEY; CDR2 reads SVGAGI. This CDR3 spans 14 amino acids. CDR3 loop: CASSLKTIGYGYTF. The DNA for the CDR3 is TGTGCCAGCAGTCTGAAGACCATAGGCTATGGCTACACCTTC.

The rearrangement joins TRBV18 to TRBJ2-3; D is possibly TRBD1 or TRBD2 (5 bases each). The CDR3 totals 14 residues. Germline V CDR1 and CDR2: KGHSH, LQKENI. V gave up 4 bases and J gave up 1 base, with 9 bases separating them. This CDR3 reads CASSQGTGTDTQYF. DNA for the CDR3: TGTGCCAGCTCACAGGGGACGGGCACAGATACGCAGTATTTT.

The chain couples TRBV11-2 to TRBJ2-7; no definite D call. The CDR3 extends over 13 amino acids. Germline CDR1 and CDR2: SGHAT and FQNNGV. The V end lost 0 bases, the J end lost 7 bases, and 10 bases lay between the germline ends. The CDR3 protein is CASSLEGFGEQYF. The CDR3 DNA sequence: TGTGCCAGCAGCTTAGAGGGGTTCGGGGAGCAGTACTTC.

CDR3 sequence (DNA): TGTGCCAGCCGAGGCAGGCCCAGTGCCAATGTAAAACCTGAAGCTTTCTTT. Translated, it gives CASRGRPSANVKPEAFF. The chain is built from TRBV5-8 and TRBJ1-1; D uncertain. Germline CDR1 SGHTS, CDR2 YDEGEE. Trimming removed 7 bases at V and 6 bases at J, with 28 bases between. The CDR3 is 17 amino acids.

The chain is built from TRBV28 and TRBJ1-2; 8 positions agree with TRBD1. Looked up from germline, CDR1 is MDHEN and CDR2 is SYDVKM. The V segment lost 5 bases and the J segment 7 bases; nucleotides outside the gene matches: 6. The CDR3 extends over 13 amino acids. The CDR3 DNA sequence: TGTGCCAGCAGTCGTCCAGGGGGCGGTGGCTACACCTTC. Protein: CASSRPGGGGYTF.

The V call is TRBV4-2, the J call TRBJ2-1, with a possible D match to TRBD2 (5 bases). The CDR3 runs 16 residues. V shed 0 bases and J shed 3 bases, with 12 bases lying between them. Germline assignment: CDR1 LGHNA and CDR2 YNFKEQ. CDR3: CASSQEISGDYNEQFF. DNA of the CDR3: TGTGCCAGCAGCCAAGAGATCAGCGGAGACTACAATGAGCAGTTCTTC.

The chain links TRBV6-6 to TRBJ1-2, with TRBD1 identical over 9 bases. Unmatched junction bases numbered 3, after V lost 2 bases and J lost 8 bases. CDR1 and CDR2 from the germline V gene are MNHNY and SVGAGI (reference sequence). The CDR3 sequence is 13 residues long. The CDR3 DNA sequence: TGTGCCAGCAGTTACGGGACAGGGCCCGGCTACACCTTC. It yields the protein CASSYGTGPGYTF.

The genes are TRBV9 and TRBJ2-3; D may be TRBD2 (5 bases). The V end lost 3 bases, the J end lost 2 bases, and 13 bases lay between the germline ends. This CDR3 is built from 15 residues. CDR1 and CDR2 (germline): SGDLS, YYNGEE. In DNA form, the CDR3 reads TGTGCCAGCAGCGCGGGCGGCGGGCACACAGATACGCAGTATTTT. It encodes CASSAGGGHTDTQYF.

This clone was detected once. The chain is built from TRBV30 and TRBJ2-4; 7 bases map to TRBD1. The trim removed 2 bases at V and 0 bases at J, leaving 13 bases unmatched. The CDR3 extends over 18 amino acids. From germline, CDR1 is GTSNPN and CDR2 SVGIG (reference sequence). The CDR3 here is CAWSTGVRSGLAKNIQYF. The CDR3 DNA sequence: TGTGCCTGGAGTACAGGGGTTAGGAGCGGCCTAGCCAAAAACATTCAGTACTTC.

In regard to this clone: This sample includes further DNA sequences coding for the same CDR3. This sequence joins TRBV10-2 and TRBJ1-3, with D unclear. CDR1 and CDR2 (germline): WSHSY, SAAADI. Trimming cost V 0 bases and J 4 bases, with 7 bases left between them. The CDR3 has 14 amino acids. The CDR3 DNA follows: TGCGCCAGCAGTGAGTCTGGTAGGGGAAACACCATATATTTT. Residues: CASSESGRGNTIYF.

The chain joins TRBV28 to TRBJ2-1; a possible D gene is TRBD2 (6 bases). CDR1 MDHEN and CDR2 SYDVKM come from the germline V gene. V lost 2 bases and J lost 4, with 12 bases in between. The CDR3 is 15 residues long. The CDR3 bases are TGTGCCAGCAGTTTAGGCGGGAAGGTATACAATGAGCAGTTCTTC. Amino acids: CASSLGGKVYNEQFF.

Written as DNA, the CDR3 is TGTGCCAGCACTCGTTCCGGGTCCACAGATACGCAGTATTTT. Residues: CASTRSGSTDTQYF. The V call is TRBV7-9, the J call TRBJ2-3; D call uncertain. The V end was cut by 7 bases, the J end by 2 bases, with 13 bases between. Germline V gene lookup returns CDR1 SEHNR and CDR2 FQNEAQ (reference sequence). The CDR3 totals 14 residues.

This clone appeared a single time. V gene TRBV6-1 combines with J gene TRBJ1-2; the match to TRBD1 covers 7 bases. Trimming at V came to 6 bases and at J to 0 bases, leaving 7 bases not matched to a gene. CDR1 and CDR2 (germline): MNHNS, SASEGT. CDR3 size: 15 residues. In DNA, the CDR3 is TGTGCCAGCAGCTCCTCTGGACAGGCTAACTATGGCTACACCTTC. Amino acids: CASSSSGQANYGYTF.

The chain employs TRBV18 and TRBJ2-3; no clear D. This CDR3 has 15 amino acids. V lost 5 bases, J lost 3 bases, and 15 bases lay in between. Germline V gene lookup returns CDR1 KGHSH and CDR2 LQKENI. The CDR3 DNA reads as TGTGCCAGCTCATCACAATCACCAGGTACAGATACGCAGTATTTT. It is translated as CASSSQSPGTDTQYF.

The chain couples TRBV10-3 to TRBJ2-1, with TRBD2 matching 8 bases. V gave up 4 bases and J gave up 4 bases; unmatched junction bases: 6. The CDR3 loop spans 15 amino acids. In germline, CDR1 is ENHRY, CDR2 SYGVKD. The CDR3 here is CAISANSGMYNEQFF. CDR3 coding DNA: TGTGCCATCAGTGCGAATAGCGGGATGTACAATGAGCAGTTCTTC.

The chain uses TRBV19 and TRBJ2-3; D not resolved. Germline V gene lookup returns CDR1 LNHDA and CDR2 SQIVND (reference sequence). This CDR3 is built from 13 residues. Trimming shortened V by 3 bases and J by 2 bases, and 6 bases separated the two germline ends. The CDR3 DNA reads TGTGCCAGTAGTATCTCCCTCACAGATACGCAGTATTTT. Translating it yields CASSISLTDTQYF.

The rearrangement uses TRBV30 and TRBJ1-3; 7 positions agree with TRBD1. This CDR3 is 14 amino acids long. J lost 2 bases, V lost 3 bases, and 4 bases had no gene match. Per germline, CDR1 GTSNPN and CDR2 SVGIG (reference sequence). The CDR3 nucleotides read TGTGCCTGGAGGAGGGGGCTCCCTGGAAACACCATATATTTT. Translation gives CAWRRGLPGNTIYF. The complete variable domain, with remaining parts taken from reference TRBV30 and TRBJ1-3, reads SQTIHQWPATLVQPVGSPLSLECTVEGTSNPNLYWYRQAAGRGLQLLFYSVGIGQISSEVPQNLSASRPQDRQFILSSKKLLLSDSGFYLCAWRRGLPGNTIYFGEGSWLTVV.

This sequence joins TRBV9 and TRBJ2-4; D is unresolved. This CDR3 is built from 13 residues. The V gene lost 4 bases and the J gene lost 1 base, with 6 bases spanning the gap. Per the germline V gene, CDR1 is SGDLS and CDR2 is YYNGEE. This chain's CDR3 is CASSSPAKNIQYF. The CDR3 region has the DNA TGTGCCAGCAGCTCCCCGGCCAAAAACATTCAGTACTTC. The full variable domain, with the rest looked up from reference TRBV9 and TRBJ2-4, is DSGVTQTPKHLITATGQRVTLRCSPRSGDLSVYWYQQSLDQGLQFLIQYYNGEERAKGNILERFSAQQFPDLHSELNLSSLELGDSALYFCASSSPAKNIQYFGAGTRLSVL.

The rearrangement uses TRBV5-5 and TRBJ2-7; 9 bases align to TRBD1. Trimming removed 4 bases from V and 3 bases from J; junction bases left unmatched: 5. The CDR3 covers 14 residues. The V gene's germline CDR1 is SGHKS and CDR2 YYEKEE (reference sequence). The CDR3 here is CASSTTGGSYEQYF. DNA of the CDR3: TGTGCCAGCAGCACAACAGGGGGCAGCTACGAGCAGTACTTC.

The CDR3 loop reads CSVEEVERDAQFF. CDR3 DNA sequence: TGCAGCGTTGAAGAGGTTGAACGGGATGCACAGTTCTTC. The V gene is TRBV29-1, the J gene TRBJ2-1, with D possibly TRBD2 on 5 matching bases. Trimming cost V 0 bases and J 13 bases, with 16 bases left between them. Germline V gene sequence: CDR1 SQVTM, CDR2 ANQGSEA. This CDR3 comprises 13 residues.

This chain connects TRBV30 to TRBJ2-5, with 8 bases identical to TRBD2. TRBJ2-7 matches the DNA end more closely, so the J call is doubtful. Germline V gives CDR1 GTSNPN, CDR2 SVGIG (reference sequence). CDR3 length: 17 amino acids. The CDR3 DNA follows: TGTGCCTGGAGCGGAGAGAGTAGCGGGGCGCTCTCCTACGAGCAGTACTTC. This translates into CAWSGESSGALSYEQYF.